The 20 T cell receptor beta chains reported below all come from one sample, sequenced in a study of CD8 T cells in ankylosing spondylitis. These receptors are not linked to any known antigen. Findings and limits, study-wide: A motif in TCR beta, a set of under ten highly homologous variants, appeared characteristic of ankylosing spondylitis blood.

TCRdb reanalysed the 5' RACE reads using MiXCR and keeps one entry per CDR3 protein. The table records approximately 300,000 distinct CDR3 sequences, 6.5% to 10% of them present only once. The specimen was blood, either unsorted or a sorted T cell fraction (not recorded which). The receptor set was obtained from a male donor with ankylosing spondylitis.

The chain couples TRBV11-2 to TRBJ2-3; TRBD1 aligns across 7 bases. The CDR3 has 13 residues. The trim removed 4 bases at V and 14 bases at J, leaving 12 bases unmatched. CDR1 and CDR2 from the germline V gene are SGHAT and FQNNGV. CDR3 DNA: TGTGCCAGCAGCTCAGGACAGGCGGACAAGCCGTATTTT. This translates into CASSSGQADKPYF.

This clonotype was detected a few times. V is TRBV18 and J is TRBJ2-7, with 7 bases lining up with TRBD1. Looked up from germline, CDR1 is KGHSH and CDR2 is LQKENI. Trimming removed 6 bases from V and 0 bases from J; junction bases left unmatched: 8. The CDR3 sequence is 15 residues long. The CDR3 region has the DNA TGTGCCAGCTCTCACTTGGGACAGAGCTCCTACGAGCAGTACTTC. Protein product: CASSHLGQSSYEQYF. The variable domain in full, completed from reference TRBV18 and TRBJ2-7, reads NAGVMQNPRHLVRRRGQEARLRCSPMKGHSHVYWYRQLPEEGLKFMVYLQKENIIDESGMPKERFSAEFPKEGPSILRIQQVVRGDSAAYFCASSHLGQSSYEQYFGPGTRLTVT.

This clonotype was seen at least ten times. The rearrangement links TRBV24-1 to TRBJ2-3, with 9 bases fitting TRBD2. The germline V gene encodes CDR1 KGHDR and CDR2 SFDVKD. J lost 6 bases, V lost 6 bases, and 6 bases had no gene match. This CDR3 spans 14 amino acids. The CDR3 DNA is TGTGCCACCAGTAAGACTAGCGGATCGGATACGCAGTATTTT. This sequence encodes CATSKTSGSDTQYF.

The rearrangement links TRBV3-1 to TRBJ2-7; D remains ambiguous. Deletions cut 1 base from V and 0 bases from J, with 7 bases between. The length of the CDR3 is 14 residues. The V gene's germline CDR1 is LGHDT and CDR2 YNNKEL (reference sequence). The CDR3 region has the DNA TGTGCCAGCAGCCAAGTCAGGCCCTCCTACGAGCAGTACTTC. Its translation is CASSQVRPSYEQYF.

This clonotype occurred a few times. The chain couples TRBV29-1 to TRBJ2-3, with 7 nucleotides matching TRBD2. CDR1 is SQVTM and CDR2 is ANQGSEA in the germline V gene. The CDR3 sequence is 14 residues long. J gave up 1 base and V 8 bases, and 9 bases lay outside the gene matches. The CDR3: CSLGRGDGTDTQYF. CDR3 nucleotide sequence: TGCAGCCTGGGGAGGGGCGACGGCACAGATACGCAGTATTTT.

On this clonotype itself: The junction and the germline gene differ at one end; a read error may be behind it. The genes are TRBV29-1 and TRBJ1-2, with D maybe TRBD1 (5 bases). The CDR3 spans 13 residues. Germline CDR1 SQVTM, CDR2 ANQGSEA. In nucleotides, the CDR3 is TGCAGCGTTCAAATTACCACCGACAGTCCCGCCTACTTC. The encoded protein is CSVQITTDSPAYF.

Only a few counts were recorded for this clonotype. The chain carries TRBV5-1 and TRBJ2-7, with TRBD2 matching over 7 bases. CDR1 and CDR2 (germline): SGHRS, YFSETQ. V was clipped by 3 bases and J by 5 bases; unmatched bases: 2. CDR3 size: 12 residues. DNA for the CDR3: TGCGCCAGCAGCTGGGGGGGAGACGAGCAGTACTTC. This translates into CASSWGGDEQYF.

The chain joins TRBV24-1 to TRBJ2-3, with no clear D. V was cut by 5 bases and J by 2 bases, with 7 bases left in between. The CDR3 has 13 amino acids. Germline CDR1 reads KGHDR; CDR2 reads SFDVKD. CDR3 in amino acids: CATSALYTDTQYF. The CDR3 nucleotides read TGTGCCACCAGTGCGCTCTACACAGATACGCAGTATTTT.

The chain employs TRBV5-1 and TRBJ2-2; TRBD1 aligns across 10 bases. From germline, CDR1 is SGHRS and CDR2 YFSETQ. The CDR3 loop spans 15 amino acids. The V segment lost 6 bases and the J segment 6 bases; nucleotides outside the gene matches: 8. This CDR3 reads CASTTGQGSSGELFF. CDR3 in DNA: TGCGCCAGCACGACGGGACAGGGGTCCTCCGGGGAGCTGTTTTTT.

The chain couples TRBV9 to TRBJ2-7; D uncertain. Between the trimmed V and J ends, which lost 4 bases and 5 bases, there was a span of 13 bases. There are 13 residues in the CDR3. The V gene's germline CDR1 is SGDLS and CDR2 YYNGEE. The CDR3 bases are TGTGCCAGCAGCACCTGGATAAGTGACGAGCAGTACTTC. This encodes CASSTWISDEQYF.

This clonotype appeared many times. V and J are TRBV27 and TRBJ2-7; maybe TRBD1 (6 bases). This CDR3 has 12 residues. Germline loops: CDR1 MNHEY, CDR2 SMNVEV (reference sequence). V lost 6 bases, J lost 2 bases, and 8 bases lay in between. CDR3 protein: CASRDRPYEQYF. In nucleotides, the CDR3 is TGTGCCAGCAGAGACAGGCCCTACGAGCAGTACTTC.

This clonotype was observed a handful of times. The rearrangement uses TRBV2 and TRBJ2-7; D uncertain. This CDR3 region has 14 residues. Per germline, CDR1 SNHLY and CDR2 FYNNEI. V gave up 9 bases and J gave up 1 base, with 16 bases separating them. CDR3 bases: TGTGCCAGTGGGCTGAGCAAAAATTCCTACGAGCAGTACTTC. This sequence encodes CASGLSKNSYEQYF.

The chain recombines TRBV20-1 with TRBJ2-7, with 11 bases lining up with TRBD2. V shed 1 base and J 9 bases; nucleotides not matched to a gene: 5. The CDR3 extends over 13 amino acids. The V gene's germline CDR1 is DFQATT and CDR2 SNEGSKA (reference sequence). Here the CDR3 DNA reads TGCAGTGCTAGAGTACTAGCGGGAGCTTGGCAGTACTTC. Its protein product is CSARVLAGAWQYF.

This clonotype has more than one count but fewer than ten. V and J are TRBV18 and TRBJ2-7, with 7 bases identical to TRBD2. V lost 3 bases, J lost 1 base, and 0 bases stayed unmatched. The length of the CDR3 is 13 residues. Germline CDR1 and CDR2: KGHSH and LQKENI. The CDR3 DNA reads as TGTGCCAGCTCACCCGGGGGGTCCTACGAGCAGTACTTC. This codes for CASSPGGSYEQYF.

This clonotype was found many times. V and J are TRBV15 and TRBJ1-5, with a weak D call TRBD1 (5 bases). This CDR3 is built from 14 residues. Germline loops: CDR1 LNHNV, CDR2 YYDKDF (reference sequence). V was clipped by 0 bases and J by 7 bases, with 10 bases between them. CDR3 protein: CATSREGGGQPQHF. CDR3 coding DNA: TGTGCCACCAGCAGAGAGGGGGGTGGCCAGCCCCAGCATTTT.

This clonotype was recorded a few times. J is TRBJ2-3 and V is TRBV5-1; TRBD1 aligns across 10 bases. Trimming removed 10 bases from V and 4 bases from J; junction bases left unmatched: 3. CDR1 is SGHRS, CDR2 YFSETQ, per germline. The CDR3 runs 12 residues. The chain's CDR3 is CASGTGADTQYF. The CDR3 DNA follows: TGCGCCTCAGGGACAGGGGCAGATACGCAGTATTTT.

The V call is TRBV4-2, the J call TRBJ1-4, with D perhaps matching TRBD1 (5 bases). The V and J ends lost 4 bases and 10 bases respectively, with 22 bases between them. The CDR3 is made up of 16 amino acids. From germline, CDR1 is LGHNA and CDR2 YNFKEQ. CDR3: CASSPPGPEVGGKLFF. As DNA, the CDR3 is TGTGCCAGCAGCCCACCGGGACCCGAGGTGGGTGGAAAACTGTTTTTT.

The table lists this clonotype with many counts. V is TRBV6-2 or TRBV6-3 and J is TRBJ2-3, with D possibly matching TRBD1 (6 bases). The germline CDR1 and CDR2 sequences are MNHEY and SVGEGT. The V end lost 6 bases, the J end lost 4 bases, and 17 bases lay between the germline ends. The CDR3 loop spans 15 amino acids. CDR3 in amino acids: CASSAQGTIADTQYF. CDR3 DNA: TGTGCCAGCAGCGCCCAGGGGACGATTGCAGATACGCAGTATTTT.

This clonotype was seen a few times. An end of the junction does not agree with germline; a read error may underlie this. CDR3 DNA sequence: TGCGCCAGCAGCCGCGTAGACGGCCTCTCTGTGGCCAACGTCCTGACTTTC. Amino acids: CASSRVDGLSVANVLTF. V is TRBV5-1 and J is TRBJ2-6; no firm D call. The CDR3 loop spans 17 amino acids. Germline assignment: CDR1 SGHRS and CDR2 YFSETQ.

This clonotype was seen a few times. The chain recombines TRBV30 with TRBJ2-7, with D unclear. CDR1 GTSNPN and CDR2 SVGIG come from the germline V gene (reference sequence). The CDR3 contains 11 residues. Trimming removed 6 bases at V and 3 bases at J, with 9 bases between. CDR3 amino acids: CACKGRYEQYF. The CDR3 nucleotides read TGTGCCTGCAAGGGTCGCTACGAGCAGTACTTC.